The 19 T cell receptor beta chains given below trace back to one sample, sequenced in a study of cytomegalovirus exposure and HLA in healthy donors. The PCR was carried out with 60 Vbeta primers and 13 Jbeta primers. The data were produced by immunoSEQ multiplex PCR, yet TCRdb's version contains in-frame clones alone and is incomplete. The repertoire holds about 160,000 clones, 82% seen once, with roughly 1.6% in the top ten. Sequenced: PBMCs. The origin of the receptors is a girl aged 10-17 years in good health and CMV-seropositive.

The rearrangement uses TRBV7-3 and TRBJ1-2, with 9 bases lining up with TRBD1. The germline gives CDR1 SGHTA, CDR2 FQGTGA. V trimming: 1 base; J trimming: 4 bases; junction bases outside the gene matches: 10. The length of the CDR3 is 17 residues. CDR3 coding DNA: TGTGCCAGCAGCTTAAATACAGGGGGCGATTTTCGCTATGGCTACACCTTC. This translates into CASSLNTGGDFRYGYTF.

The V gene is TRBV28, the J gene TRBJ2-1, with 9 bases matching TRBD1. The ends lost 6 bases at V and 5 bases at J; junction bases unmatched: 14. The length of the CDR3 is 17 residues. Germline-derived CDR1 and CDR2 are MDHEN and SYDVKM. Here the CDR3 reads CASRQTPGQGRNNEQFF. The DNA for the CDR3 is TGTGCCAGCAGGCAAACACCGGGACAGGGACGAAACAATGAGCAGTTCTTC.

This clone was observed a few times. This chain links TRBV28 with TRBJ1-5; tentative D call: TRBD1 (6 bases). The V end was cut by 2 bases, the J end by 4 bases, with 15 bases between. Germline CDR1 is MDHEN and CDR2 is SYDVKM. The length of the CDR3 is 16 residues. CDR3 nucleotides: TGTGCCAGCAGTTTAGATGGTGGACAGATTAATCAGCCCCAGCATTTT. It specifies CASSLDGGQINQPQHF.

For the CDR3, the DNA is TGTGCCAGCAGTCCCTTTGGACAATACAAGAATGCTTTCTTT. Amino acid sequence: CASSPFGQYKNAFF. The chain uses TRBV28 and TRBJ1-1, with D possibly matching TRBD1 (5 bases). The CDR3 consists of 14 residues. Germline-derived CDR1 and CDR2 are MDHEN and SYDVKM. V was trimmed by 5 bases and J by 11 bases, leaving 21 bases between them.

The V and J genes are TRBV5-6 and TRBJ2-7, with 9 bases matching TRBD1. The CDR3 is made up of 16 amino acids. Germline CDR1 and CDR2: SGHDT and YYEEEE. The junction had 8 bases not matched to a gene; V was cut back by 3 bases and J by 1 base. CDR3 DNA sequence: TGTGCCAGCAGCTCGGGACAGGGTCTACTTTCCTACGAGCAGTACTTC. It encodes CASSSGQGLLSYEQYF. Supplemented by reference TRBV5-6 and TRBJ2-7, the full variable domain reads DAGVTQSPTHLIKTRGQQVTLRCSPKSGHDTVSWYQQALGQGPQFIFQYYEEEERQRGNFPDRFSGHQFPNYSSELNVNALLLGDSALYLCASSSGQGLLSYEQYFGPGTRLTVT.

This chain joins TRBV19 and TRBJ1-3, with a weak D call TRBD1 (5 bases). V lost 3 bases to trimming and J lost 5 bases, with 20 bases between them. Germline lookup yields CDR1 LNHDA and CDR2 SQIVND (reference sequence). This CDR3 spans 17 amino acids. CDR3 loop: CASSIRSAGQGRNTIYF. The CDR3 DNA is TGTGCCAGTAGTATCCGATCTGCCGGCCAGGGTAGAAACACCATATATTTT. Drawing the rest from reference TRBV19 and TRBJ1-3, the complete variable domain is DGGITQSPKYLFRKEGQNVTLSCEQNLNHDAMYWYRQDPGQGLRLIYYSQIVNDFQKGDIAEGYSVSREKKESFPLTVTSAQKNPTAFYLCASSIRSAGQGRNTIYFGEGSWLTVV.

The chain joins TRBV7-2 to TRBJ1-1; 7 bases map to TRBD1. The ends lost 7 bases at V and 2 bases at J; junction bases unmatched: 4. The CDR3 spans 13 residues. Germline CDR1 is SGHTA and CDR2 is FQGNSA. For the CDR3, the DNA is TGTGCCAGCAACCGGGACAGAAACACTGAAGCTTTCTTT. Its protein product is CASNRDRNTEAFF.

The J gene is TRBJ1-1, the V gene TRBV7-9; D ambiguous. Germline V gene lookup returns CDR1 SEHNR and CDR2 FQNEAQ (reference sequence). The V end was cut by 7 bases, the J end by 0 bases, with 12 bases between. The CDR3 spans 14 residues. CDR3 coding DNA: TGTGCCAGCACCGGAGGACTGGTGAACACTGAAGCTTTCTTT. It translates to CASTGGLVNTEAFF.

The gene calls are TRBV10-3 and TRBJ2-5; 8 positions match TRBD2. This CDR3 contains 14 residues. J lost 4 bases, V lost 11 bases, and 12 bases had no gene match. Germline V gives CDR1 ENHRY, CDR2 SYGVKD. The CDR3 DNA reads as TGTGCCTCCTCTATCGGGGGGGCCCGAGAGACCCAGTACTTC. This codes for CASSIGGARETQYF.

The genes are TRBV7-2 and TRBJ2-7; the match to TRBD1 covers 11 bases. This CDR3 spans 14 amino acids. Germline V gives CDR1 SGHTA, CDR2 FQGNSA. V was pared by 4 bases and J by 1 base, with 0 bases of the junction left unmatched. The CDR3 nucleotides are TGTGCCAGCAGCTGGGACAGGGGGTCCTACGAGCAGTACTTC. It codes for CASSWDRGSYEQYF.

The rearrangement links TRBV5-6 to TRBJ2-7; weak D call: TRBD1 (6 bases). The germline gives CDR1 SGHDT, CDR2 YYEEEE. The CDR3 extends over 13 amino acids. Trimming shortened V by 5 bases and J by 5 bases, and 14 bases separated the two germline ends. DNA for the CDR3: TGTGCCAGCAGACCACAGGGTCCCAACGAGCAGTACTTC. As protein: CASRPQGPNEQYF.

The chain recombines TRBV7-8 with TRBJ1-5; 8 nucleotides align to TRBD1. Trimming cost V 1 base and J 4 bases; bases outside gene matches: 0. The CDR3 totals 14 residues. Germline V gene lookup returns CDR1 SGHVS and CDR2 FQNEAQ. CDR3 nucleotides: TGTGCCAGCAGCTTAGGGACAGGGAATCAGCCCCAGCATTTT. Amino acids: CASSLGTGNQPQHF.

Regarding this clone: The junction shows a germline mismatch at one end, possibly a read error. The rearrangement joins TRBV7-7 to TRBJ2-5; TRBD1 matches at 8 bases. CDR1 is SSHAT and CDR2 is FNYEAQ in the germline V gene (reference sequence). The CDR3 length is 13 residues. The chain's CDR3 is CASSTGQEETQYF. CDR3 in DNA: TGTGCTAGCAGCACGGGACAGGAAGAGACCCAGTACTTC. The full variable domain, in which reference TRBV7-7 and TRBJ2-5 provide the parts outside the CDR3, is GAGVSQSPRYKVTKRGQDVTLRCDPISSHATLYWYQQALGQGPEFLTYFNYEAQPDKSGLPSDRFSAERPEGSISTLTIQRTEQRDSAMYRCASSTGQEETQYFGPGTRLLVL.

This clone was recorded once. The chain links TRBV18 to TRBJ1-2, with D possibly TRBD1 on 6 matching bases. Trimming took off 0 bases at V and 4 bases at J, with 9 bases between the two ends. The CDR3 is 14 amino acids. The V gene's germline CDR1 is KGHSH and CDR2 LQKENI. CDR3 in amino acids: CASSPPGRGYGYTF. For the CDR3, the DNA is TGTGCCAGCTCACCACCCGGCAGGGGCTATGGCTACACCTTC.

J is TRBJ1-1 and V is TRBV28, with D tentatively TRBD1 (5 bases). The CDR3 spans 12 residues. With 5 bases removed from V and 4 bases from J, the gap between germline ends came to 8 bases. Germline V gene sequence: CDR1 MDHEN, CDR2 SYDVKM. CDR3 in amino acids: CASSHGGTEAFF. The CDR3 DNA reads TGTGCCAGCAGTCACGGGGGCACTGAAGCTTTCTTT.

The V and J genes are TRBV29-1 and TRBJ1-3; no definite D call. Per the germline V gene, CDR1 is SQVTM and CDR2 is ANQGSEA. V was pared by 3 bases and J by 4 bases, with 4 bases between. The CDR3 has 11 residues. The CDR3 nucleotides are TGCAGCGTTGACTACGGAAACACCATATATTTT. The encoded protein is CSVDYGNTIYF.

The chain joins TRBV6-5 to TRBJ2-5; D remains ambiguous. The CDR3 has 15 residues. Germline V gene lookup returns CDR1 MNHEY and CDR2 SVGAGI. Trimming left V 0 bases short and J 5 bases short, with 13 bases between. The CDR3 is CASSYSVIERETQYF. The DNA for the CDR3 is TGTGCCAGCAGTTACTCGGTGATAGAGCGCGAGACCCAGTACTTC.

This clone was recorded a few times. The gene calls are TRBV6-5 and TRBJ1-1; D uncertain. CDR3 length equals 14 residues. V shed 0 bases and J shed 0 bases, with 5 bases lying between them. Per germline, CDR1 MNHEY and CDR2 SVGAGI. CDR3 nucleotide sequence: TGTGCCAGCAGTTACTCCGGTCTGAACACTGAAGCTTTCTTT. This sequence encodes CASSYSGLNTEAFF.

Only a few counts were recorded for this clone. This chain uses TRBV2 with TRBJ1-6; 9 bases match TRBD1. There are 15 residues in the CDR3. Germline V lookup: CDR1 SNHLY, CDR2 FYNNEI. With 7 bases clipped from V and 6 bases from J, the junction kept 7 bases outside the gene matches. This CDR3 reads CASMLGTGTNSPLHF. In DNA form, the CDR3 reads TGTGCCAGCATGTTAGGGACAGGGACTAATTCACCCCTCCACTTT. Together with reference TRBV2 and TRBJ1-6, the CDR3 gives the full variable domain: EPEVTQTPSHQVTQMGQEVILRCVPISNHLYFYWYRQILGQKVEFLVSFYNNEISEKSEIFDDQFSVERPDGSNFTLKIRSTKLEDSAMYFCASMLGTGTNSPLHFGNGTRLTVT.